A selection of T cell receptor beta chains follows, all from one sample in a study of T-cell reconstitution after alpha-beta-depleted transplantation in children. From the PCR reads, TCRdb called clonotypes with MiXCR, one entry per CDR3 protein. There are 330,000 or so distinct CDR3 sequences in the sample; roughly 9.1% occur only once, and less than 9% lies in the top ten. Sequenced material: PBMCs, taken before TCRalphabeta/CD19-depleted stem cell transplant. The receptor set was obtained from a boy under two years old with acute myeloid leukemia, due to receive a stem cell transplant. CDR3s include the opening cysteine and the closing phenylalanine or tryptophan. Fields, in order: clone size, D gene, V gene, J gene, CDR3 protein, CDR3 DNA. D genes are given only for firm matches. Clone size is given for some rows only: seen once, a few or many times, or a class if the clone is expanded.

size: many
D: NA
V: TRBV12-3/TRBV12-4
J: TRBJ1-5
CDR3: CASSSAGDQPQHF
DNA: TGTGCCAGCAGTTCCGCTGGGGATCAGCCCCAGCATTTT

size: many
D: NA
V: TRBV7-8
J: TRBJ2-3
CDR3: CASSFPRGDSSTDTQYF
DNA: TGTGCCAGCAGCTTCCCAAGGGGGGACTCCTCCACAGATACGCAGTATTTT

size: many
D: TRBD1
V: TRBV20-1
J: TRBJ1-4
CDR3: CSARSGGVLGEKLFF
DNA: TGCAGTGCTAGATCAGGGGGGGTGCTGGGTGAAAAACTGTTTTTT

size: many
D: NA
V: TRBV7-2
J: TRBJ1-5
CDR3: CASSLAGPTLNQPQHF
DNA: TGTGCCAGCAGCTTAGCTGGGCCAACCCTCAATCAGCCCCAGCATTTT

size: many
D: NA
V: TRBV20-1
J: TRBJ2-7
CDR3: CSARDKKGPSYEQYF
DNA: TGCAGTGCTAGAGATAAGAAGGGTCCTTCCTACGAGCAGTACTTC

size: NA
D: NA
V: TRBV14
J: TRBJ2-2
CDR3: CASSQVAPEGKVYTGELFF
DNA: TGTGCCAGCAGCCAAGTGGCCCCCGAGGGGAAAGTATACACCGGGGAGCTGTTTTTT

size: many
D: TRBD2
V: TRBV3-1
J: TRBJ2-7
CDR3: CASSLRGAGGPFEQYF
DNA: TGTGCCAGCAGCCTCCGCGGGGCGGGAGGGCCCTTCGAGCAGTACTTC

size: many
D: NA
V: TRBV29-1
J: TRBJ1-4
CDR3: CSVGASGNEKLFF
DNA: TGCAGCGTGGGCGCTTCTGGCAATGAAAAACTGTTTTTT

size: many
D: TRBD1
V: TRBV29-1
J: TRBJ2-7
CDR3: CSVLDRDPYEQYF
DNA: TGCAGCGTGCTAGACAGGGATCCCTACGAGCAGTACTTC

size: many
D: NA
V: TRBV7-2
J: TRBJ2-2
CDR3: CASSWSSNTGELFF
DNA: TGTGCCAGCAGCTGGTCTTCGAACACCGGGGAGCTGTTTTTT

size: many
D: NA
V: TRBV5-1
J: TRBJ2-3
CDR3: CASSLADGGRFADTQYF
DNA: TGCGCCAGCAGCTTGGCCGATGGGGGGCGCTTTGCAGATACGCAGTATTTT

size: many
D: NA
V: TRBV20-1
J: TRBJ2-1
CDR3: CSAGAYNEQFF
DNA: TGCAGTGCGGGGGCCTACAATGAGCAGTTCTTC

size: NA
D: NA
V: TRBV7-9
J: TRBJ2-7
CDR3: CASSLNGVRDGAYEQYF
DNA: TGTGCCAGCAGCTTAAACGGAGTCCGAGACGGTGCCTACGAGCAGTACTTC

size: NA
D: NA
V: TRBV27
J: TRBJ2-3
CDR3: CASSRNTDTQYF
DNA: TGTGCCAGCAGTCGAAACACAGATACGCAGTATTTT

size: few
D: NA
V: TRBV12-3/TRBV12-4
J: TRBJ1-3
CDR3: CASPRELGNTIYF
DNA: TGTGCCAGCCCCCGGGAACTTGGAAACACCATATATTTT

size: many
D: TRBD2
V: TRBV14
J: TRBJ2-1
CDR3: CASSYGLAGGPYNEQFF
DNA: TGTGCCAGCAGCTACGGACTAGCGGGGGGACCCTACAATGAGCAGTTCTTC

size: few
D: TRBD2
V: TRBV12-3/TRBV12-4
J: TRBJ2-1
CDR3: CASSPGLAGGGEQFF
DNA: TGTGCCAGCAGTCCGGGACTAGCGGGGGGGGGTGAGCAGTTCTTC

size: many
D: NA
V: TRBV7-3
J: TRBJ2-5
CDR3: CASSLRAMRDRETQYF
DNA: TGTGCCAGCAGCTTACGGGCCATGAGGGATCGAGAGACCCAGTACTTC

size: many
D: TRBD2
V: TRBV7-9
J: TRBJ2-1
CDR3: CAGNSGGQYNEQFF
DNA: TGTGCCGGTAATAGCGGGGGGCAGTACAATGAGCAGTTCTTC

size: NA
D: TRBD1
V: TRBV7-2
J: TRBJ2-7
CDR3: CASSSRDRGLYEQYF
DNA: TGTGCCAGCAGCTCCCGGGACAGGGGGCTTTACGAGCAGTACTTC

size: many
D: TRBD2
V: TRBV12-3/TRBV12-4
J: TRBJ2-7
CDR3: CASSPELAGGPYEQYF
DNA: TGTGCCAGCAGTCCGGAACTAGCGGGGGGGCCCTACGAGCAGTACTTC

size: many
D: NA
V: TRBV20-1
J: TRBJ2-2
CDR3: CSARDRSNPSNTGELFF
DNA: TGCAGTGCTAGAGATCGTTCGAATCCTTCGAACACCGGGGAGCTGTTTTTT

size: NA
D: NA
V: TRBV30
J: TRBJ1-5
CDR3: CAWSSDYHQPQHF
DNA: TGTGCCTGGAGTTCGGACTACCATCAGCCCCAGCATTTT

size: many
D: TRBD2
V: TRBV4-3
J: TRBJ2-5
CDR3: CASSQDRGGYETQYF
DNA: TGCGCCAGCAGCCAAGATCGGGGGGGATACGAGACCCAGTACTTC

size: many
D: NA
V: TRBV18
J: TRBJ2-7
CDR3: CASSPRVSEYEQYF
DNA: TGTGCCAGCTCACCACGCGTGTCCGAGTACGAGCAGTACTTC

size: few
D: NA
V: TRBV25-1
J: TRBJ2-7
CDR3: CAVGTDRSYEQYF
DNA: TGTGCCGTAGGGACGGATCGCTCCTACGAGCAGTACTTC

size: many
D: TRBD1
V: TRBV4-3
J: TRBJ2-1
CDR3: CASSQGQGGYNEQFF
DNA: TGCGCCAGCAGCCAAGGACAGGGGGGCTACAATGAGCAGTTCTTC

size: many
D: NA
V: TRBV12-3/TRBV12-4
J: TRBJ2-7
CDR3: CASSSGHSYEQYF
DNA: TGTGCCAGCAGTTCGGGACACTCCTACGAGCAGTACTTC

size: many
D: TRBD2
V: TRBV12-3/TRBV12-4
J: TRBJ2-5
CDR3: CASSPRTSGNPSHKTQYF
DNA: TGTGCCAGCAGTCCCCGGACTAGCGGGAACCCCTCTCACAAGACCCAGTACTTC

size: many
D: NA
V: TRBV7-9
J: TRBJ1-6
CDR3: CASSLDGQGNSPLHF
DNA: TGTGCCAGCAGCTTAGACGGTCAGGGAAATTCACCCCTCCACTTT

size: many
D: NA
V: TRBV2
J: TRBJ1-3
CDR3: CAIRVSSSGNTIYF
DNA: TGTGCCATCAGGGTTTCCTCCTCTGGAAACACCATATATTTT

size: NA
D: NA
V: TRBV5-6
J: TRBJ2-5
CDR3: CASSLKLSGVALQETQYF
DNA: TGTGCCAGCAGCTTAAAGTTATCGGGCGTGGCCCTACAAGAGACCCAGTACTTC

size: many
D: NA
V: TRBV20-1
J: TRBJ2-7
CDR3: CSARVWRDSYEQYF
DNA: TGCAGTGCTAGGGTCTGGCGGGACTCCTACGAGCAGTACTTC

size: many
D: NA
V: TRBV7-2
J: TRBJ2-2
CDR3: CASSLNLYGELFF
DNA: TGTGCCAGCAGCTTAAATCTCTACGGGGAGCTGTTTTTT

size: many
D: TRBD1
V: TRBV2
J: TRBJ1-1
CDR3: CASSIQGGTEAFF
DNA: TGTGCCAGCAGTATACAGGGGGGGACTGAAGCTTTCTTT

size: many
D: TRBD1
V: TRBV28
J: TRBJ1-2
CDR3: CASTDRAQGYTF
DNA: TGTGCCAGCACTGACAGGGCACAGGGCTACACCTTC

size: NA
D: NA
V: TRBV5-1
J: TRBJ2-3
CDR3: CASSLVFSCTDTQYF
DNA: TGCGCCAGCAGCTTGGTCTTTAGCTGCACAGATACGCAGTATTTT

size: many
D: NA
V: TRBV20-1
J: TRBJ1-1
CDR3: CSAVGWGEAFF
DNA: TGCAGTGCCGTGGGGTGGGGTGAAGCTTTCTTT

size: many
D: TRBD2
V: TRBV5-4
J: TRBJ2-1
CDR3: CASRGPSGSSYNEQFF
DNA: TGTGCCAGCAGGGGGCCTAGCGGGAGCTCCTACAATGAGCAGTTCTTC

size: many
D: NA
V: TRBV6-2/TRBV6-3
J: TRBJ2-3
CDR3: CASSYRRLDTQYF
DNA: TGTGCCAGCAGTTACCGGAGACTAGATACGCAGTATTTT

size: NA
D: NA
V: TRBV25-1
J: TRBJ1-3
CDR3: CASSEYSRRGNTIYF
DNA: TGTGCCAGCAGTGAATACAGCAGGCGGGGAAACACCATATATTTT

size: many
D: NA
V: TRBV7-2
J: TRBJ2-7
CDR3: CASSSGPSYEQYF
DNA: TGTGCCAGCAGTTCAGGGCCATCCTACGAGCAGTACTTC

size: many
D: NA
V: TRBV7-2
J: TRBJ2-2
CDR3: CASSLVPRATGELFF
DNA: TGTGCCAGCAGCTTAGTCCCGAGGGCCACCGGGGAGCTGTTTTTT

size: many
D: NA
V: TRBV6-5
J: TRBJ2-5
CDR3: CASSYQGGGETQYF
DNA: TGTGCCAGCAGTTACCAGGGAGGGGGAGAGACCCAGTACTTC

size: few
D: NA
V: TRBV28
J: TRBJ2-1
CDR3: CASSSPGAGSYNEQFF
DNA: TGTGCCAGCAGTTCTCCTGGGGCGGGTTCCTACAATGAGCAGTTCTTC

size: few
D: TRBD1
V: TRBV4-2
J: TRBJ1-3
CDR3: CASSLGTVDNTIYF
DNA: TGTGCCAGCAGCCTAGGGACAGTTGATAACACCATATATTTT

size: NA
D: NA
V: TRBV27
J: TRBJ2-2
CDR3: CASQTLRRSNTGELFF
DNA: TGTGCCAGCCAAACCCTCAGGAGGTCGAACACCGGGGAGCTGTTTTTT

size: many
D: NA
V: TRBV2
J: TRBJ1-5
CDR3: CASSEGPHRLYSNQPQHF
DNA: TGTGCCAGCAGTGAAGGCCCCCATAGACTGTATAGCAATCAGCCCCAGCATTTT

size: many
D: TRBD2
V: TRBV12-3/TRBV12-4
J: TRBJ2-2
CDR3: CASSMTSGPNTGELFF
DNA: TGTGCCAGCAGCATGACTAGCGGACCGAACACCGGGGAGCTGTTTTTT

size: many
D: NA
V: TRBV7-9
J: TRBJ2-7
CDR3: CASSLAVPRVYEQYF
DNA: TGTGCCAGCAGCTTAGCCGTCCCCAGGGTCTACGAGCAGTACTTC

size: few
D: TRBD1
V: TRBV5-1
J: TRBJ2-7
CDR3: CASSLAAGTGGYEQYF
DNA: TGCGCCAGCAGCTTGGCCGCGGGGACAGGGGGCTACGAGCAGTACTTC

size: many
D: NA
V: TRBV11-1
J: TRBJ2-1
CDR3: CASSPRAGKRRTYNEQFF
DNA: TGTGCCAGCAGCCCTAGGGCAGGGAAAAGGAGGACCTACAATGAGCAGTTCTTC

size: many
D: TRBD1
V: TRBV29-1
J: TRBJ1-5
CDR3: CSVGQGDQPQHF
DNA: TGCAGCGTTGGGCAGGGGGATCAGCCCCAGCATTTT

size: NA
D: NA
V: TRBV27
J: TRBJ2-3
CDR3: CASSFRTGYGDTQYF
DNA: TGTGCCAGCAGTTTTAGGACCGGGTATGGGGATACGCAGTATTTT

size: NA
D: NA
V: TRBV19
J: TRBJ2-1
CDR3: CASSIEGFPYNEQFF
DNA: TGTGCCAGTAGTATTGAGGGGTTTCCCTACAATGAGCAGTTCTTC

size: NA
D: NA
V: TRBV7-9
J: TRBJ1-6
CDR3: CASRATGSEKPLHF
DNA: TGTGCCAGCAGAGCGACCGGGAGCGAGAAACCCCTCCACTTT

size: many
D: NA
V: TRBV28
J: TRBJ2-7
CDR3: CASRRQGSYEQYF
DNA: TGTGCCAGCAGGAGGCAGGGGTCCTACGAGCAGTACTTC